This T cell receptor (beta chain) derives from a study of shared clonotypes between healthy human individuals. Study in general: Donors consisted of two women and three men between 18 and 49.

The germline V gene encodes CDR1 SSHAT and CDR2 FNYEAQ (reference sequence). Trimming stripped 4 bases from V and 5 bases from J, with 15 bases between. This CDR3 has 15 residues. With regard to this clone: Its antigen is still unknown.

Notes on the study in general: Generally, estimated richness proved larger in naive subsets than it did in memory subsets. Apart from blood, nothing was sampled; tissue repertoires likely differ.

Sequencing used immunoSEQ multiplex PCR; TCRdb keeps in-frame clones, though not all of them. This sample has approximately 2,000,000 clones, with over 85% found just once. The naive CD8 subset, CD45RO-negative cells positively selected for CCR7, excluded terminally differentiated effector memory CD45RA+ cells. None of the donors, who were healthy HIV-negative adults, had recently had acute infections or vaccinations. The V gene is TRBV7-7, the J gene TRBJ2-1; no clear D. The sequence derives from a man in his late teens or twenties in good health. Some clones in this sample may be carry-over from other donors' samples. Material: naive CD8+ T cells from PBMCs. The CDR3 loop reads CASSSGPAPHNEQFF. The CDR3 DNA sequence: TGTGCCAGCAGCTCGGGCCCAGCCCCCCACAATGAGCAGTTCTTC.